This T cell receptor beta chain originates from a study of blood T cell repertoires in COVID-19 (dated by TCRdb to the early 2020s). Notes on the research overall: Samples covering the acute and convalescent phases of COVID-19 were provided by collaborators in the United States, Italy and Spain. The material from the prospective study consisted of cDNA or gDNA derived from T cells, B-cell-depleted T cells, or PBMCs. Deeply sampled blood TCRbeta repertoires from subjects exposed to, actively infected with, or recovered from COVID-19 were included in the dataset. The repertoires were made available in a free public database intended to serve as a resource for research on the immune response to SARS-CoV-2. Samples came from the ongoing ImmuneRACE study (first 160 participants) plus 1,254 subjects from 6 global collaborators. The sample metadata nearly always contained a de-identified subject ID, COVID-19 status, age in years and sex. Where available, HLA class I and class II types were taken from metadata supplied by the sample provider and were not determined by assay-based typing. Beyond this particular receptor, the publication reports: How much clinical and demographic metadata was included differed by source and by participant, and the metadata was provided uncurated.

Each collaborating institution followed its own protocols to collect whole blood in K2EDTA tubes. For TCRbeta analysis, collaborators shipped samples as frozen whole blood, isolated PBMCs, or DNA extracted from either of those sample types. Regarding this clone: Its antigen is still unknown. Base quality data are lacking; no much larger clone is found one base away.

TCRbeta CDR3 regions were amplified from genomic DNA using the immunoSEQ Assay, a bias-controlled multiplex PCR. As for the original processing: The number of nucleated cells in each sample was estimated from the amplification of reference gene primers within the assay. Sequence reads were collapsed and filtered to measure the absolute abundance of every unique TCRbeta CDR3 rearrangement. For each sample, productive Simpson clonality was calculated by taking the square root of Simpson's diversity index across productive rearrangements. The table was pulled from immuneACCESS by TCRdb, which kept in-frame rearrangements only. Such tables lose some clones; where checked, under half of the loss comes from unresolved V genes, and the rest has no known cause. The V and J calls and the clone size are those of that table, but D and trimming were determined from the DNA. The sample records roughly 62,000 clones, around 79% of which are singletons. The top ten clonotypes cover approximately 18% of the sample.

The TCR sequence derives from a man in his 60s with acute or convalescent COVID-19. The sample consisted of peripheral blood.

The CDR3 reads CASSPTGGESRQYF. The bases are TGCGCCAGCAGCCCGACAGGGGGCGAATCCAGGCAGTACTTC. The V and J segments used are TRBV5-1 and TRBJ2-7, with TRBD1 identical over 10 junction bases. The CDR3 runs 14 amino acids, cysteine and phenylalanine included. The sequence is cut down to CDR3 DNA, 42 bases in frame from base 1. Ends trimmed: V by 4 bases, J by 9 bases; bases unmatched to a gene: 10. CDR1 and CDR2 are drawn from the germline V gene: SGHRS, YFSETQ.